A selection of T cell receptor beta chains follows, all from one sample in a study of cytotoxic CD8 clonotypes in ibrutinib-treated CLL. Only in-frame clones appear in the TCRdb table, and some are missing; sequencing was by immunoSEQ multiplex PCR. This sample carries about 270,000 clones, around 76% of them seen once, and the ten largest clones take about 5.7%. The source material was PBMCs, sampled at disease progression, from a patient treated with ibrutinib. These receptors were collected from a human donor with chronic lymphocytic leukemia. The CDR3 runs from the conserved cysteine through the conserved F or W. The D gene is left open where the match is weak. Clone sizes are given selectively: once, few, many, or a class where the clone is expanded.

V gene	D gene	J gene	clone size	CDR3 DNA	CDR3 protein
TRBV5-1	TRBD1	TRBJ2-7	.	TGCGCCAGCAGCACGTGGACAGGGGTGACCTACGAGCAGTACTTC	CASSTWTGVTYEQYF
TRBV7-2	.	TRBJ1-2	.	TGTGCCAGCAGCTTAGCGGTAGGCGATGGCTACACCTTC	CASSLAVGDGYTF
TRBV5-1	.	TRBJ1-5	.	TGCGCCAGCAGCTTGACAGGTGGAAATCAGCCCCAGCATTTT	CASSLTGGNQPQHF
TRBV4-1	.	TRBJ1-3	few	TGCGCCAGCAGCCAAGGTGCGGGGTCTGGAAACACCATATATTTT	CASSQGAGSGNTIYF
TRBV5-6	.	TRBJ1-5	.	TGTGCCAGCAGCTTGTCGGGGCGAAACCAGCCCCAGCATTTT	CASSLSGRNQPQHF
TRBV7-3	.	TRBJ1-5	.	TGTGCCAGCAGCTTAGGGACTCTCCTATATAGCAATCAGCCCCAGCATTTT	CASSLGTLLYSNQPQHF
TRBV19	.	TRBJ2-2	.	TGTGCCAGTAGCATGGGGCACCCGGGGACCGGGGAGCTGTTTTTT	CASSMGHPGTGELFF
TRBV9	.	TRBJ1-5	.	TGTGCCAGCAGCGTTGGGGAGGGGCAGCCCCAGCATTTT	CASSVGEGQPQHF
TRBV12-5	.	TRBJ2-7	.	TGTGCTAGTGGTTTGGTGGCCCTCGGGCAGCCCTACGAGCAGTACTTC	CASGLVALGQPYEQYF
TRBV19	TRBD1	TRBJ2-2	.	TGTGCCAGTAGTTTTCAGGGGGCGGAGGGCGGGGAGCTGTTTTTT	CASSFQGAEGGELFF
TRBV15	.	TRBJ2-5	.	TGTGCCACCAGCAGACCCCGAAGGGAGACCCAGTACTTC	CATSRPRRETQYF
TRBV7-2	.	TRBJ1-2	.	TGTGCCAGCAGCTTAACGCCAGGGCGGCACTATGGCTACACCTTC	CASSLTPGRHYGYTF
TRBV2	.	TRBJ2-2	.	TGTGCCAGCAGTGAATTAAGGGGCGGCACCGGGGAGCTGTTTTTT	CASSELRGGTGELFF
TRBV11-3	TRBD2	TRBJ2-1	.	TGTGCCAGCAGCTTCAGTAGCGGGACCTACAATGAGCAGTTCTTC	CASSFSSGTYNEQFF
TRBV9	TRBD2	TRBJ2-1	.	TGTGCCAGCAGCGTAGAGCCTAGCGGGGACAATGAGCAGTTCTTC	CASSVEPSGDNEQFF
TRBV6-4	.	TRBJ2-6	.	TGTGCCAGCAGGAGTTTCTCCGGGGCCAACGTCCTGACTTTC	CASRSFSGANVLTF
TRBV11-1	TRBD1	TRBJ2-5	.	TGTGCCAGCAGCTTAGCGGGACAGGGAAAAGAGACCCAGTACTTC	CASSLAGQGKETQYF
TRBV29-1	TRBD1	TRBJ2-5	.	TGCAGCGTGCTGACAGGGATCGGGGAGACCCAGTACTTC	CSVLTGIGETQYF
TRBV5-1	TRBD1	TRBJ2-2	.	TGCGCCAGCAGCCCTGACAGGGGTAGTAGCACCGGGGAGCTGTTTTTT	CASSPDRGSSTGELFF
TRBV15	.	TRBJ1-1	.	TGTGCCACCAGCAGAGATGTCGGAGACCTGAACACTGAAGCTTTCTTT	CATSRDVGDLNTEAFF
TRBV5-1	.	TRBJ1-3	.	TGCGCCAGCAGCATCGGGACCTCTGGAAACACCATATATTTT	CASSIGTSGNTIYF
TRBV29-1	.	TRBJ2-7	once	TGCAGCGTTTTAGCGGCCTCCTACGAGCAGTACTTC	CSVLAASYEQYF
TRBV9	.	TRBJ2-7	.	TGTGCCAGCAGCTCGAGGGAATCCTACGAGCAGTACTTC	CASSSRESYEQYF
TRBV10-2	TRBD2	TRBJ2-1	.	TGCGCCAGCAGTCATGTCGGGACTAGCGGGAGGTTGGTCCAGTTCTTC	CASSHVGTSGRLVQFF
TRBV13	TRBD2	TRBJ2-7	.	TGTGCCAGCAGCTTAGAAGCGGGGGACGGCTACGAGCAGTACTTC	CASSLEAGDGYEQYF
TRBV18	.	TRBJ2-3	.	TGTGCCAGCTCAACTGAGACAGTCTTTGGCACAGATACGCAGTATTTT	CASSTETVFGTDTQYF
TRBV6-1	.	TRBJ1-6	.	TGTGCCAGCAGCCCCCCTCGAGCGCCCCTCCACTTT	CASSPPRAPLHF
TRBV7-2	.	TRBJ1-2	.	TGTGCCAGCAGCTTAGGGGCGTATGGCTACACCTTC	CASSLGAYGYTF
TRBV5-6	.	TRBJ1-3	.	TGTGCCAGCAGCTTAGTGGGATGGACTGGAAACACCATATATTTT	CASSLVGWTGNTIYF
TRBV5-1	.	TRBJ2-3	.	TGCGCCAGCAGCTTGGTATCGGGGGCCCCCACAGATACGCAGTATTTT	CASSLVSGAPTDTQYF